A single sample is the source of the 3 T cell receptor beta chains below, sequenced in a study of cytomegalovirus exposure and HLA in healthy donors. The PCR made use of 60 Vbeta and 13 Jbeta primers. Using immunoSEQ multiplex PCR, the repertoire was profiled, and TCRdb retains in-frame clones only, with some absent. The table lists 150,000 to 200,000 clones, 65% to 85% of them singletons. Sequencing was performed on PBMCs. Receptors were obtained from a male donor in good health and CMV-seropositive.

This clone appeared once. Within the sample, other DNA sequences also encode this same CDR3. The J gene is TRBJ2-7, the V gene TRBV6-5, with 9 bases aligning to TRBD2. The length of the CDR3 is 14 residues. Germline loops: CDR1 MNHEY, CDR2 SVGAGI. V lost 2 bases and J lost 3; bases outside the gene matches: 2. The CDR3 loop is CASSYSSGGYEQYF. CDR3 DNA sequence: TGTGCCAGCAGTTACAGTAGCGGGGGCTACGAGCAGTACTTC.

This clone was detected only once. This chain joins TRBV27 and TRBJ2-2; D is possibly TRBD2 (6 bases). This CDR3 has 14 residues. Germline V gene lookup returns CDR1 MNHEY and CDR2 SMNVEV (reference sequence). With 6 bases removed from V and 8 bases from J, the gap between germline ends came to 16 bases. The CDR3 nucleotides read TGTGCCAGCAGCTGGGGACTTATGCTAGGGGAGCTGTTTTTT. This encodes CASSWGLMLGELFF.

J is TRBJ1-5 and V is TRBV6-1; 7 bases agree with TRBD1. Trimming at V came to 4 bases and at J to 4 bases, leaving 16 bases not matched to a gene. This CDR3 contains 18 residues. CDR1 and CDR2 from the germline V gene are MNHNS and SASEGT. This chain's CDR3 is CASSGGLLTGIRNQPQHF. In nucleotides, the CDR3 is TGTGCCAGCAGTGGAGGCCTTCTGACAGGGATCCGAAATCAGCCCCAGCATTTT.